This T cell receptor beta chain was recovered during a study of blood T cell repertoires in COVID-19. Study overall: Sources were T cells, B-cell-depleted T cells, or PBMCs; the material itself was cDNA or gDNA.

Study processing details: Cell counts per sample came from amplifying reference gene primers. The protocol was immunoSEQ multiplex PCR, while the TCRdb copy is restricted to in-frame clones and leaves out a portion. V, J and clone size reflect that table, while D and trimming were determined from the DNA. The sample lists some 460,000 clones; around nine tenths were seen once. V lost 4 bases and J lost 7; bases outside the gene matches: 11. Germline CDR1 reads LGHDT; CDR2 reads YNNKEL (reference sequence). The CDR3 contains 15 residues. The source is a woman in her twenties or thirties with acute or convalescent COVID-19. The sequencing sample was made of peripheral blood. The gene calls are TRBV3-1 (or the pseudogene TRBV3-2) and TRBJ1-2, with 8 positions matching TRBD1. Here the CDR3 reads CASSLPGQAIGGYTF. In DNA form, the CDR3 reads TGTGCCAGCAGCCTACCGGGACAGGCTATAGGTGGCTACACCTTC.